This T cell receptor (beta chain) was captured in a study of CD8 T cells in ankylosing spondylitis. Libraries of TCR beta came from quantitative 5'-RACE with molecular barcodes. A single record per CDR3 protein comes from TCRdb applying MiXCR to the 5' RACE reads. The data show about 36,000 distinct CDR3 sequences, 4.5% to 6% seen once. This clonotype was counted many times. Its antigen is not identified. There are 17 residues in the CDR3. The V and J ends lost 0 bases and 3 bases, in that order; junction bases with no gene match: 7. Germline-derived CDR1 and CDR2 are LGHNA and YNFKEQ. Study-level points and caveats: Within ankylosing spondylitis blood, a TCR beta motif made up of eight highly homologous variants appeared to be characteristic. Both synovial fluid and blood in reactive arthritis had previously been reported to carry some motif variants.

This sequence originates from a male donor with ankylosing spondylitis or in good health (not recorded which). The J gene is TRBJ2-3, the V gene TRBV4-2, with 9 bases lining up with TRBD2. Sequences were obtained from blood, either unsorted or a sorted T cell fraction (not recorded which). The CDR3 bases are TGTGCCAGCAGCCAAGAAGTGGAGCGGGGGGCGACAGATACGCAGTATTTT. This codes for CASSQEVERGATDTQYF.